The 15 T cell receptor beta chains presented below share a single source sample, sequenced in a study of early T cells in non-severe SARS-CoV-2 infection. TCRdb redid the calling of the 5' RACE reads with MiXCR, one entry per CDR3 protein. This sample yields tens of thousands of distinct CDR3 sequences, of which roughly 4.5% are seen a single time; approximately 8% belongs to the top ten. The sequenced sample was whole blood. These receptors originate from an adult who was a healthcare worker with PCR-confirmed SARS-CoV-2 infection or an uninfected control (not recorded which).

The sample holds many counts of this clonotype. This chain joins TRBV6-2 or TRBV6-3 and TRBJ1-5; 8 bases align to TRBD1. This CDR3 has 14 amino acids. Germline-derived CDR1 and CDR2 are MNHEY and SVGEGT. V lost 2 bases, J lost 7 bases, and 4 bases stayed unmatched. Here the CDR3 reads CASSYADRVQPQHF. DNA of the CDR3: TGTGCCAGCAGTTACGCGGACAGGGTACAGCCCCAGCATTTT.

This clonotype was found many times. The CDR3 DNA follows: TGCAGTGCTTCAGGGCCCGATAATTCACCCCTCCACTTT. It encodes CSASGPDNSPLHF. This chain joins TRBV20-1 and TRBJ1-6, with a possible D match to TRBD1 (5 bases). From germline, CDR1 is DFQATT and CDR2 SNEGSKA (reference sequence). Trimming shortened V by 5 bases and J by 5 bases, and 10 bases separated the two germline ends. This CDR3 has 13 residues.

This clonotype was observed at least ten times. J is TRBJ2-3 and V is TRBV5-4, with D possibly TRBD2 on 7 matching bases. Germline lookup yields CDR1 SGHNT and CDR2 YYREEE (reference sequence). Trimming removed 0 bases at V and 1 base at J, with 9 bases between. The length of the CDR3 is 15 residues. The CDR3 reads CASSLEGGRTDTQYF. The CDR3 DNA sequence: TGTGCCAGCAGCTTGGAGGGGGGGCGCACAGATACGCAGTATTTT.

V and J are TRBV12-3 or TRBV12-4 and TRBJ2-6, with D perhaps TRBD1 or TRBD2 (6 bases each). The V end was cut by 3 bases, the J end by 0 bases, with 9 bases between. The CDR3 extends over 16 amino acids. CDR3 loop: CASSLRGASGANVLTF. DNA of the CDR3: TGTGCCAGCAGTTTGAGGGGGGCCTCTGGGGCCAACGTCCTGACTTTC.

This clonotype was found many times. The chain combines TRBV10-3 with TRBJ2-2; TRBD2 matches at 7 bases. The germline V gene has CDR1 ENHRY and CDR2 SYGVKD. The CDR3 is 15 residues long. V dropped 6 bases and J dropped 2; count of bases not matched to a gene: 6. The CDR3 here is CAISKTSRNTGELFF. DNA for the CDR3: TGTGCCATCAGCAAGACTAGCCGAAACACCGGGGAGCTGTTTTTT.

This clonotype was recorded at least ten times. The V call is TRBV20-1, the J call TRBJ2-2; TRBD1 agrees at 7 bases. Per the germline V gene, CDR1 is DFQATT and CDR2 is SNEGSKA (reference sequence). V gave up 2 bases and J gave up 1 base; unmatched junction bases: 7. The CDR3 runs 16 residues. This CDR3 reads CSARPMRTGNTGELFF. The DNA of the CDR3 is TGCAGTGCTAGACCCATGCGGACAGGGAACACCGGGGAGCTGTTTTTT.

This clonotype was counted many times. The J gene is TRBJ1-1, the V gene TRBV20-1; D call uncertain. V was cut by 6 bases and J by 2 bases, with 7 bases left in between. This CDR3 spans 11 amino acids. Germline CDR1 reads DFQATT; CDR2 reads SNEGSKA (reference sequence). As DNA, the CDR3 is TGCAGTGCCGGCAGCAACACTGAAGCTTTCTTT. It specifies CSAGSNTEAFF.

A few counts support this clonotype. The chain couples TRBV7-9 to TRBJ2-3; TRBD1 matches at 10 bases. The CDR3 is 18 residues long. The ends lost 0 bases at V and 4 bases at J; junction bases unmatched: 10. Germline lookup yields CDR1 SEHNR and CDR2 FQNEAQ (reference sequence). The CDR3 sequence: CASSLATGTGDRADTQYF. CDR3 sequence (DNA): TGTGCCAGCAGCTTAGCAACCGGGACAGGGGATCGGGCAGATACGCAGTATTTT.

This clonotype was recorded at least ten times. J is TRBJ1-2 and V is TRBV6-5; weak D call: TRBD1 (5 bases). CDR1 is MNHEY, CDR2 SVGAGI, per germline. CDR3 length equals 14 residues. The V gene lost 0 bases and the J gene lost 4 bases, with 9 bases spanning the gap. Here the CDR3 reads CASSYSQAPYGYTF. The CDR3 bases are TGTGCCAGCAGTTACTCACAGGCCCCCTATGGCTACACCTTC.

V usage is TRBV27 and J usage is TRBJ2-5; 7 nucleotides line up with TRBD2. The CDR3 length is 15 residues. Germline CDR1 is MNHEY and CDR2 is SMNVEV (reference sequence). The trim removed 1 base at V and 1 base at J, leaving 3 bases unmatched. The CDR3 DNA is TGTGCCAGCAGTTTATTGGGGGGGGTCCAAGAGACCCAGTACTTC. This translates into CASSLLGGVQETQYF.

V is TRBV20-1 and J is TRBJ2-1; 8 bases match TRBD1. CDR1 and CDR2 from the germline V gene are DFQATT and SNEGSKA (reference sequence). V gave up 6 bases and J gave up 1 base; unmatched junction bases: 11. This CDR3 has 16 residues. CDR3 sequence: CSAPRRTGRSYNEQFF. CDR3 DNA: TGCAGTGCCCCCCGACGGACAGGGAGGTCCTACAATGAGCAGTTCTTC.

This clonotype showed up many times. This chain joins TRBV10-3 and TRBJ2-3; 10 nucleotides match TRBD2. Germline assignment: CDR1 ENHRY and CDR2 SYGVKD. This CDR3 is built from 18 residues. The V and J ends lost 2 bases and 1 base, in that order; junction bases with no gene match: 9. CDR3 bases: TGTGCCATCAGTGAGGGAGCGGGGGGGCCCTTCGGCACAGATACGCAGTATTTT. This codes for CAISEGAGGPFGTDTQYF.

In its sample, this clonotype was seen many times. This CDR3 is CASSPAPRGQGLNTEAFF. As DNA, the CDR3 is TGTGCCAGCAGCCCCGCCCCGAGGGGACAGGGTCTGAACACTGAAGCTTTCTTT. V and J are TRBV7-2 and TRBJ1-1; 9 bases line up with TRBD1. Germline V gene data show CDR1 as SGHTA and CDR2 as FQGNSA. Trimming cost V 5 bases and J 0 bases; bases outside gene matches: 13. CDR3 length: 18 amino acids.

This clonotype was counted ten times or more. The rearrangement joins TRBV19 to TRBJ2-5, with D perhaps matching TRBD2 (6 bases). The CDR3 extends over 14 amino acids. The V end lost 6 bases, the J end lost 5 bases, and 16 bases lay between the germline ends. CDR1 is LNHDA, CDR2 SQIVND, per germline (reference sequence). CDR3 in amino acids: CASRSGAGGETQYF. The DNA of the CDR3 is TGTGCCAGTAGATCGGGAGCCGGCGGGGAGACCCAGTACTTC.

This clonotype was observed a few times. The chain joins TRBV27 to TRBJ1-1, with D possibly matching TRBD1 (6 bases). The germline V gene has CDR1 MNHEY and CDR2 SMNVEV (reference sequence). Trimming cost V 1 base and J 7 bases, with 10 bases left between them. This CDR3 is built from 13 residues. CDR3 amino acids: CASSLLGGVEAFF. As DNA, the CDR3 is TGTGCCAGCAGTTTATTAGGGGGGGTTGAAGCTTTCTTT.